Here is one TCR beta chain with its context. No antigen is known for it. The data belong to a study of persistence of HIV-infected CD4 T cells. Study observations and caveats: Antigen-responding cells were enriched for degenerate expanded CDR3beta sequences.

The germline V gene has CDR1 SQVTM and CDR2 ANQGSEA. The CDR3 sequence is 12 residues long. This was the immunoSEQ version 4 assay in survey mode. Template was genomic DNA at about 9.3 ng/uL, with up to about 1 ug used per sample. Clones were sequenced by immunoSEQ multiplex PCR, and TCRdb holds only the in-frame ones, with some missing. Among thousands of clones listed, less than 85% were seen once. The stimulus was an HIV-1 Gag 15-mer peptide pool, 0.85 to 1 ug/peptide/mL. CD4+ T cells upregulating both CD40 ligand and CD69 were sorted as responding cells. Inclusion required CMV-positive serology and CD4+ counts above 400 cells/uL. Stimulated PBMCs had first been depleted of CD8+ T cells.

The V and J genes are TRBV29-1 and TRBJ2-1; 8 bases line up with TRBD1. This clonotype was obtained from an adult woman with HIV who was CMV-seropositive. This specimen was CD4+ T cells sorted from PBMCs after approximately 18-hour stimulation, taken from a patient who received antiretroviral therapy. DNA of the CDR3: TGCACCATTACCCAGGGGGCGGGTGAGCAGTTCTTC. Protein product: CTITQGAGEQFF.